This TCR beta chain was sequenced for a study of T cells in Graves' hyperthyroidism and ophthalmopathy. Germline V gene data show CDR1 as SGHTA and CDR2 as FQGNSA. The V gene lost 4 bases and the J gene lost 1 base, with 13 bases spanning the gap. CDR3 length: 15 amino acids. About this clonotype: What it binds is unknown.

Study conclusions and caveats: Patients with ophthalmopathy were separated from those with stable hyperthyroidism by a 13 V-J model.

Exclusions: uncontrolled infection, other autoimmune disease, pregnancy, lactation. Diagnostic assessment was based on clinical symptoms, serum thyroxine and TRAb, thyroid ultrasound and orbital computed tomography. From RNA transcripts, TCR beta CDR3 regions were amplified. Primed by the HTBI set, a first-round RT-PCR was run on the TCR CDR3. Via MiXCR, TCRdb re-called the multiplex PCR reads, giving one row per CDR3 protein. The sample carries approximately 510,000 distinct CDR3 sequences, 46% recorded once. The chain has TRBV7-2 and TRBJ1-2; D may be TRBD1 (6 bases). Sequencing was performed on peripheral blood or thyroid tissue (not recorded which). The clonotype originates from an adult woman with Graves' disease, either hyperthyroidism or ophthalmopathy (not recorded which). The CDR3 is CASSSRTDSNYGYTF. In DNA form, the CDR3 reads TGTGCCAGCAGCTCCCGGACGGACAGTAACTATGGCTACACCTTC.